Each of the 23 T cell receptor beta chains below was sequenced from the same sample in a study of early stage breast cancer tumors. Repertoires were generated with immunoSEQ multiplex PCR, while TCRdb's copy carries only in-frame clones and drops some. The sample shows about 3,200 clones, around 60% of them seen only once. Material: breast tumor tissue. These receptors all stem from a person aged 35-50 years with breast cancer.

The chain links TRBV7-2 to TRBJ2-5; 9 nucleotides line up with TRBD1. The germline gives CDR1 SGHTA, CDR2 FQGNSA. The CDR3 runs to 16 residues. V gave up 3 bases and J gave up 4 bases; unmatched junction bases: 9. The CDR3 sequence is CASSFNRGPGGETQYF. CDR3 nucleotides: TGTGCCAGCAGCTTTAACAGGGGGCCGGGTGGAGAGACCCAGTACTTC.

This clone was observed a few times. The chain links TRBV10-3 to TRBJ2-1; no definite D call. The CDR3 has 12 amino acids. Trimming pared 0 bases from V and 4 bases from J, leaving 1 base between. Germline V lookup: CDR1 ENHRY, CDR2 SYGVKD. CDR3: CAISESYNEQFF. The CDR3 DNA reads TGTGCCATCAGTGAGTCTTACAATGAGCAGTTCTTC.

This chain connects TRBV6-5 to TRBJ1-1, with D possibly being TRBD1 (5 bases). This CDR3 comprises 13 residues. The V end was cut by 7 bases, the J end by 4 bases, with 13 bases between. Germline CDR1 MNHEY, CDR2 SVGAGI. In DNA, the CDR3 is TGTGCCAGCACCCCAGGGTGGGGCACTGAAGCTTTCTTT. This codes for CASTPGWGTEAFF.

The chain couples TRBV7-9 to TRBJ1-3; 7 positions match TRBD1. The CDR3 contains 14 residues. CDR1 is SEHNR, CDR2 FQNEAQ, per germline (reference sequence). J lost 1 base, V lost 4 bases, and 1 base had no gene match. The CDR3 bases are TGTGCCAGCAGCTCGACAGGGTCTGGAAACACCATATATTTT. The encoded protein is CASSSTGSGNTIYF. The complete variable domain, with remaining parts taken from reference TRBV7-9 and TRBJ1-3, reads DTGVSQNPRHKITKRGQNVTFRCDPISEHNRLYWYRQTLGQGPEFLTYFQNEAQLEKSRLLSDRFSAERPKGSFSTLEIQRTEQGDSAMYLCASSSTGSGNTIYFGEGSWLTVV.

The chain is built from TRBV6-1 and TRBJ2-1, with 9 bases aligning to TRBD2. This CDR3 region has 14 residues. The ends lost 8 bases at V and 2 bases at J; junction bases unmatched: 4. Per germline, CDR1 MNHNS and CDR2 SASEGT. The CDR3 DNA sequence: TGTGCCAGCTTTCTAGCGGGAACCTACAATGAGCAGTTCTTC. Translation: CASFLAGTYNEQFF.

This rearrangement joins TRBV27 to TRBJ2-7; D might be TRBD2 (6 bases). V was trimmed by 2 bases and J by 3 bases, leaving 23 bases between them. This CDR3 has 18 amino acids. Germline V gene lookup returns CDR1 MNHEY and CDR2 SMNVEV (reference sequence). The CDR3 DNA reads TGTGCCAGCAGTTTAAATGCCCTAGCGATACTAACGGGCTACGAGCAGTACTTC. Protein sequence: CASSLNALAILTGYEQYF.

The V and J genes are TRBV5-6 and TRBJ2-7; D remains ambiguous. With 6 bases removed from V and 3 bases from J, the gap between germline ends came to 19 bases. The CDR3 loop spans 15 amino acids. Germline CDR1 reads SGHDT; CDR2 reads YYEEEE. The CDR3 loop is CASTWAGLPFYEQYF. CDR3 coding DNA: TGTGCCAGCACCTGGGCTGGGCTACCTTTCTACGAGCAGTACTTC.

The rearrangement joins TRBV7-9 to TRBJ2-7; 7 nucleotides align to TRBD1. The length of the CDR3 is 14 residues. Germline V lookup: CDR1 SEHNR, CDR2 FQNEAQ (reference sequence). V lost 5 bases and J lost 2; bases outside the gene matches: 6. CDR3 protein: CASSPGTVTYEQYF. CDR3 sequence (DNA): TGTGCCAGCAGCCCTGGGACAGTTACCTACGAGCAGTACTTC.

This clone has more than one count but fewer than ten. This sequence joins TRBV14 and TRBJ1-1, with a weak D call TRBD1 (6 bases). The V end lost 0 bases, the J end lost 2 bases, and 13 bases lay between the germline ends. There are 16 residues in the CDR3. The germline V gene has CDR1 SGHDN and CDR2 FVKESK. The DNA for the CDR3 is TGTGCCAGCAGCCAAGATGCGCTGACAGGTAACACTGAAGCTTTCTTT. This translates into CASSQDALTGNTEAFF.

For the CDR3, the DNA is TGTGCCAGCACCCGAGCGGGAGTCGGCGAGCAGTACTTC. Translating gives CASTRAGVGEQYF. The V gene is TRBV7-9, the J gene TRBJ2-7, with 8 bases matching TRBD2. J was trimmed by 6 bases and V by 7 bases; bases with no gene match: 8. The CDR3 spans 13 residues. Germline V gives CDR1 SEHNR, CDR2 FQNEAQ (reference sequence).

V gene TRBV7-9 combines with J gene TRBJ2-3, with TRBD2 matching 7 bases. This CDR3 region has 16 residues. CDR1 is SEHNR, CDR2 FQNEAQ, per germline (reference sequence). Losses at the gene ends were 4 bases for V and 0 bases for J; bases not matched to a gene: 7. The CDR3 DNA reads TGTGCCAGCAGCTATCGGGGCGGGAGCAGCACAGATACGCAGTATTTT. This codes for CASSYRGGSSTDTQYF.

This chain joins TRBV5-5 and TRBJ2-5; TRBD1 aligns across 9 bases. The DNA end is more similar to TRBJ2-7, so the J call may be wrong. This CDR3 spans 16 amino acids. Germline V lookup: CDR1 SGHKS, CDR2 YYEKEE (reference sequence). The CDR3 protein is CASSLATGGGYYEQYF. CDR3 sequence (DNA): TGTGCCAGCAGCTTGGCGACAGGGGGAGGGTACTACGAGCAGTACTTC.

Only one count was recorded for this clone. The V call is TRBV18, the J call TRBJ2-2, with TRBD2 matching 9 bases. This CDR3 has 16 amino acids. Germline V lookup: CDR1 KGHSH, CDR2 LQKENI. V lost 2 bases to trimming and J lost 3 bases; unmatched junction nucleotides: 4. This CDR3 is CASSPVVAGDTGELFF. The DNA for the CDR3 is TGTGCCAGCTCACCAGTGGTAGCGGGAGACACCGGGGAGCTGTTTTTT.

The rearrangement uses TRBV7-8 and TRBJ2-7; D unclear. The CDR3 is made up of 14 amino acids. Germline values: CDR1 SGHVS, CDR2 FQNEAQ. V was cut by 1 base and J by 3 bases, with 10 bases left in between. CDR3 protein: CASSLVQNNYEQYF. Here the CDR3 DNA reads TGTGCCAGCAGCTTAGTGCAGAACAACTACGAGCAGTACTTC.

The rearrangement joins TRBV21-1 to TRBJ1-5. TRBV21-1 is reported as a pseudogene. The CDR3 has 17 amino acids. This CDR3 reads CASRRRCGTDGNQPQHF. In DNA, the CDR3 is TGTGCCAGCAGACGAAGGTGCGGGACGGATGGCAATCAGCCCCAGCATTTT.

V gene TRBV4-1 combines with J gene TRBJ2-1, with 7 positions matching TRBD2. CDR1 is MGHRA, CDR2 YSYEKL, per germline. This CDR3 region has 19 residues. V lost 0 bases to trimming and J lost 0 bases; unmatched junction nucleotides: 11. Written as DNA, the CDR3 is TGCGCCAGCAGCCAAGATACAGCGGGAACTTACTTCTCCTACAATGAGCAGTTCTTC. Encoded protein: CASSQDTAGTYFSYNEQFF.

The chain recombines TRBV29-1 with TRBJ2-4, with D perhaps matching TRBD1 (7 bases). This CDR3 has 14 amino acids. Germline assignment: CDR1 SQVTM and CDR2 ANQGSEA. Trimming cost V 4 bases and J 8 bases, with 18 bases left between them. The CDR3 reads CSVGGQAWGDIQYF. The DNA for the CDR3 is TGCAGCGTTGGAGGACAGGCCTGGGGGGACATTCAGTACTTC.

This clone has only one observation. DNA for the CDR3: TGCGCCAGCAGTTCGGGATCTGCTGGAAACACCATATATTTT. Translated, it gives CASSSGSAGNTIYF. The rearrangement uses TRBV5-1 and TRBJ1-3, with D uncertain. There are 14 residues in the CDR3. Germline CDR1 and CDR2: SGHRS and YFSETQ. V was trimmed by 5 bases and J by 2 bases, leaving 11 bases between them.

J is TRBJ2-5 and V is TRBV11-2; TRBD1 agrees at 9 bases. From germline, CDR1 is SGHAT and CDR2 FQNNGV. The junction had 7 bases not matched to a gene; V was cut back by 3 bases and J by 5 bases. The CDR3 spans 15 residues. This CDR3 reads CASSLGDRDRETQYF. DNA of the CDR3: TGTGCCAGCAGCTTGGGGGACAGGGATCGGGAGACCCAGTACTTC.

This clone was seen a handful of times. The chain uses TRBV6-5 and TRBJ2-7; TRBD1 matches 9 bases. This CDR3 contains 14 residues. Trimming removed 2 bases from V and 2 bases from J; junction bases left unmatched: 1. Germline-derived CDR1 and CDR2 are MNHEY and SVGAGI. The CDR3 coding sequence is TGTGCCAGCAGTTACGGGACAGGGACCTACGAGCAGTACTTC. Translated: CASSYGTGTYEQYF.

This chain links TRBV10-2 with TRBJ1-2, with a weak D call TRBD1 (6 bases). Germline-derived CDR1 and CDR2 are WSHSY and SAAADI. This CDR3 is 13 amino acids long. V lost 3 bases to trimming and J lost 4 bases, with 9 bases between them. Here the CDR3 DNA reads TGCGCCAGCAGTGACAGGGGAGGCTATGGCTACACCTTC. Translating it yields CASSDRGGYGYTF.

This clone has just a few counts. V and J are TRBV30 and TRBJ1-2; 10 bases are shared with TRBD1. The CDR3 runs to 13 residues. Unmatched junction bases numbered 2, after V lost 3 bases and J lost 4 bases. Germline loops: CDR1 GTSNPN, CDR2 SVGIG (reference sequence). This CDR3 reads CAWRTGGGYGYTF. CDR3 DNA sequence: TGTGCCTGGAGGACAGGGGGCGGCTATGGCTACACCTTC.

Here the CDR3 DNA reads TGTGCCAGCTCACCAGGGACCCGCAGTTGGCAGTTCTTC. It is translated as CASSPGTRSWQFF. This chain joins TRBV18 and TRBJ2-1; D is tentatively TRBD1 or TRBD2 (5 bases each). The CDR3 extends over 13 amino acids. Germline CDR1 and CDR2: KGHSH and LQKENI. The ends were cut back, 2 bases at V and 12 bases at J, with 14 bases in the middle.